These T cell receptor beta chains were read from a single sample in a study of blood T cell repertoires in COVID-19. Sequencing used immunoSEQ multiplex PCR; TCRdb keeps in-frame clones, though not all of them. This table holds about 200,000 clones, approximately 78% found once. Sequencing was done on a sample of peripheral blood. Receptors were obtained from a woman in her sixties or seventies with COVID-19, enrolled during active disease. The CDR3 runs from the conserved cysteine through the conserved F or W. D genes are given only for firm matches.

v_call	j_call	d_call	cdr3_aa
TRBV18	TRBJ1-2	TRBD1	CASSPKTGVDYGYTF
TRBV5-1	TRBJ1-6	.	CASSLRGGEVGSPLHF
TRBV2	TRBJ1-2	TRBD1	CASSYRGPQGYTF
TRBV3-1/TRBV3-2	TRBJ1-6	.	CASSQGGYNSPLHF
TRBV5-1	TRBJ1-1	.	CASSSGRPGLNEAFF
TRBV27	TRBJ1-1	TRBD1	CASSLRGQVTEAFF
TRBV11-2	TRBJ1-5	.	CASSFRGNQPQHF
TRBV25-1	TRBJ2-7	TRBD1	CASSATGGWNEQYF
TRBV7-2	TRBJ1-2	.	CASSLEVQGSYYGYTF
TRBV3-1/TRBV3-2	TRBJ2-5	.	CASSQEGGWDDLNF
TRBV4-3	TRBJ1-2	TRBD1	CASSQDWGQGARGYTF
TRBV20-1	TRBJ2-3	.	CKGGDTDTQYF
TRBV7-9	TRBJ2-3	.	CASSSQGGQTIAQYF
TRBV29-1	TRBJ1-3	.	CSAPTGSGNTIYF
TRBV7-2	TRBJ1-5	TRBD1	CASSLDRAGNQPQHF
TRBV7-8	TRBJ1-1	.	CASSLEGGNTEAFF
TRBV28	TRBJ1-5	TRBD1	CASSAYFRGLQPQHF
TRBV7-6	TRBJ2-5	TRBD1	CASSVGTGGGETQYF
TRBV2	TRBJ1-5	.	CASSRQGYDQPQHF
TRBV28	TRBJ2-2	.	CATNIASGELFF
TRBV3-1/TRBV3-2	TRBJ2-2	.	CASSRSETGELFF
TRBV28	TRBJ1-4	TRBD1	CASSGTGYEKLFF
TRBV24-1	TRBJ2-2	TRBD2	CATSPGRAKGTGELFF
TRBV28	TRBJ2-6	.	CASSERSGANVLTF
TRBV10-3	TRBJ2-7	TRBD1	CAITLGTDVSYEQYF
TRBV4-3	TRBJ1-1	TRBD1	CASSLTGGPTEAFF
TRBV7-2	TRBJ1-1	.	CASSLQGRNTEAFF
TRBV28	TRBJ2-2	.	CASSAWRMNAGELFF
TRBV4-2	TRBJ2-4	TRBD1	CASSLRLTGGAGNIQYF
TRBV7-2	TRBJ2-2	TRBD2	CASSEGPSGGELFF
TRBV27	TRBJ2-1	TRBD1	CASSLLQGNNEQFF
TRBV5-1	TRBJ2-7	TRBD2	CPSSPGGTGASIGYEQYF
TRBV9	TRBJ2-1	.	CASSASGTSTYNEQFF
TRBV9	TRBJ2-2	.	CASSLTSVSVNTGELFF
TRBV28	TRBJ2-3	TRBD2	CASSSPRGGSTDTQYF
TRBV28	TRBJ2-1	TRBD2	CAISRDYYNEQFF
TRBV29-1	TRBJ2-7	TRBD1	CSVEDTGGSYEQYF
TRBV6-5	TRBJ2-7	TRBD1	CASSYSRTGTYEQYF
TRBV19	TRBJ2-7	TRBD2	CASSHYGTSSYEQYF
TRBV24-1	TRBJ1-5	TRBD1	CATSTGQGGHYRQPQHF